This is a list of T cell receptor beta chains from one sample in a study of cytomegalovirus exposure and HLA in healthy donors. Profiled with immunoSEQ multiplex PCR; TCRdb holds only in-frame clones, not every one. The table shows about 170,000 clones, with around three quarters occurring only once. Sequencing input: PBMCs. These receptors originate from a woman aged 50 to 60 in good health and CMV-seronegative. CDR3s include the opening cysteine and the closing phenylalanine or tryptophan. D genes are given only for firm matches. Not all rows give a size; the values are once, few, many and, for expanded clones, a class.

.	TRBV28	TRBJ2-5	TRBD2	CASSGTSGGPQETQYF	TGTGCCAGCAGCGGGACTAGCGGGGGTCCTCAAGAGACCCAGTACTTC
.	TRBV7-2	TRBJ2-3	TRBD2	CASSLVAGDTSTDTQYF	TGTGCCAGCAGCTTAGTAGCGGGAGACACTAGCACAGATACGCAGTATTTT
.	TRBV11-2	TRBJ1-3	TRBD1	CASRTGSGNTIYF	TGTGCCAGCAGGACAGGGTCTGGAAACACCATATATTTT
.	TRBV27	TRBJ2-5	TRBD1	CASSYTGGRETQYF	TGTGCCAGCAGCTATACAGGGGGACGAGAGACCCAGTACTTC
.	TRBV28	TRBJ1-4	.	CASSDRRAGEKLFF	TGTGCCAGCAGTGACCGCAGGGCGGGAGAAAAACTGTTTTTT
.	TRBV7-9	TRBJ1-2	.	CASSALGGSDYGYTF	TGTGCCAGCAGCGCCCTGGGAGGTTCGGACTATGGCTACACCTTC
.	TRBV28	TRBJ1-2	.	CASSSSSRNYGYTF	TGTGCCAGCAGTTCCTCTTCCAGAAACTATGGCTACACCTTC
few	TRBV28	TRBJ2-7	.	CASSSTVEQYF	TGTGCCAGCAGTTCGACAGTCGAGCAGTACTTC
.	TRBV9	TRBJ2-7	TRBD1	CASRPGDSTYEQYF	TGTGCCAGCAGGCCAGGGGACAGTACCTACGAGCAGTACTTC
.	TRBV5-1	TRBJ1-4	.	CASSLDRAATNEKLFF	TGCGCCAGCAGCTTGGACAGGGCTGCAACTAATGAAAAACTGTTTTTT
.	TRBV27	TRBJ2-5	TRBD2	CASSPFVGLQETQYF	TGTGCCAGCAGTCCTTTCGTGGGACTACAAGAGACCCAGTACTTC
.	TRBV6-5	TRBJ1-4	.	CASSSRESGRGKLFF	TGTGCCAGCAGTTCCCGCGAGTCCGGAAGGGGAAAACTGTTTTTT
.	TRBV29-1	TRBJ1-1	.	CSVFREDTEAFF	TGCAGCGTTTTCCGAGAAGACACTGAAGCTTTCTTT
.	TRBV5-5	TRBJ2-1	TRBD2	CASSVRLAGGPHEQFF	TGTGCCAGCAGCGTGAGACTAGCGGGGGGGCCCCATGAGCAGTTCTTC
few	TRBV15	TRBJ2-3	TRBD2	CATSDRTSGAYTQYF	TGTGCCACCAGCGACAGGACTAGCGGGGCGTATACGCAGTATTTT
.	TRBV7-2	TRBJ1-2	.	CASSKQTYGYTF	TGTGCCAGCAGCAAACAGACGTATGGCTACACCTTC
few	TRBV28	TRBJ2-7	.	CASSFTGYYEQYF	TGTGCCAGCAGTTTTACGGGATACTACGAGCAGTACTTC
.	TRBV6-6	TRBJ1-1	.	CASSRARDMNTEAFF	TGTGCCAGCAGCCGAGCCCGGGATATGAACACTGAAGCTTTCTTT
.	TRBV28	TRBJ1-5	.	CASSVGTMGQPQHF	TGTGCCAGCAGCGTTGGGACAATGGGTCAGCCCCAGCATTTT
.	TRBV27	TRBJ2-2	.	CASSFRTVGTGELFF	TGTGCCAGCAGTTTCAGGACAGTAGGGACCGGGGAGCTGTTTTTT
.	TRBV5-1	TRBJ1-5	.	CASSERPTDNQPQHF	TGCGCCAGTTCGGAGCGACCAACTGATAATCAGCCCCAGCATTTT
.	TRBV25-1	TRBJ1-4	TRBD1	CASRDRVREKLFF	TGTGCCAGCAGGGACAGGGTTCGGGAAAAACTGTTTTTT
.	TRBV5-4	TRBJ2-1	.	CASSSAPSDEQFF	TGTGCCAGCAGCTCCGCACCCTCGGATGAGCAGTTCTTC
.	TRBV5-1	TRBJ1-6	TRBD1	CASSSGTGLSPLHF	TGCGCCAGCAGCTCGGGGACAGGACTTTCACCCCTCCACTTT
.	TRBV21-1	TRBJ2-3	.	CASSKWGTRLTDTQYF	TGTGCCAGCAGCAAATGGGGGACTAGGTTGACAGATACGCAGTATTTT
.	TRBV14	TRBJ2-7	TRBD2	CASSQLGLAGEQYF	TGTGCCAGCAGCCAGTTGGGACTAGCGGGTGAGCAGTACTTC
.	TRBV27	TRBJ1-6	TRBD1	CASSLSGAGQGALRTLHF	TGTGCCAGCAGTTTATCGGGTGCCGGACAGGGGGCCCTTCGAACCCTCCACTTT
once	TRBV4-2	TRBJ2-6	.	CASSPRAREAGANVLTF	TGTGCCAGCAGCCCCCGGGCCAGGGAAGCTGGGGCCAACGTCCTGACTTTC
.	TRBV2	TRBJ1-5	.	CASSSQGQFNQPQHF	TGTGCCAGCAGTTCTCAAGGACAGTTCAATCAGCCCCAGCATTTT
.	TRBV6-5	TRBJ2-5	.	CASRLGLGGTQYF	TGTGCCAGCAGGTTGGGGCTCGGGGGGACCCAGTACTTC
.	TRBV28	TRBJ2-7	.	CASRPSGAPLYEQYF	TGTGCCAGCAGGCCGTCAGGGGCTCCCCTTTACGAGCAGTACTTC